The 14 T cell receptor beta chains below were found in one sample sequenced in a study of blood T cell repertoires in COVID-19. Libraries were prepared by immunoSEQ multiplex PCR; TCRdb keeps only in-frame clonotypes and omits some of them. The table lists 140,000 to 150,000 clones, over 80% of them singletons, with 5.5% to 7.5% in the top ten. The specimen sequenced was peripheral blood. The receptors stem from a man older than 75 with acute or convalescent COVID-19.

This clone was seen once. The chain joins TRBV28 to TRBJ2-7, with 8 bases that match TRBD1. Trimming removed 5 bases from V and 2 bases from J; junction bases left unmatched: 11. Germline values: CDR1 MDHEN, CDR2 SYDVKM. This CDR3 comprises 16 residues. CDR3 loop: CASSTQGVQGAYEQYF. The CDR3 DNA reads TGTGCCAGCAGTACCCAGGGGGTACAGGGGGCCTACGAGCAGTACTTC.

This clone was detected a few times. The rearrangement uses TRBV7-6 and TRBJ2-7, with D possibly TRBD1 on 5 matching bases. This CDR3 region has 16 residues. Deletions cut 5 bases from V and 4 bases from J, with 21 bases between. Per the germline V gene, CDR1 is SGHVS and CDR2 is FNYEAQ. The CDR3 DNA sequence: TGTGCCAGCAGCCTGTCGACAGCCCTCCCCAGATACGAGCAGTACTTC. Translation: CASSLSTALPRYEQYF.

The V gene is TRBV28, the J gene TRBJ2-7; D uncertain. V lost 8 bases and J 7 bases, leaving 9 bases between the germline ends. CDR3 length: 10 residues. The germline gives CDR1 MDHEN, CDR2 SYDVKM. CDR3 in amino acids: CASGSREQYF. CDR3 sequence (DNA): TGTGCCAGCGGTAGCCGGGAGCAGTACTTC.

This clone occurred a few times. The V and J genes are TRBV27 and TRBJ1-2; TRBD1 matches at 10 bases. CDR1 MNHEY and CDR2 SMNVEV come from the germline V gene (reference sequence). Trimming at V came to 8 bases and at J to 7 bases, leaving 10 bases not matched to a gene. The CDR3 is 14 residues long. The CDR3 sequence: CASSTLDRGFGYTF. In DNA, the CDR3 is TGTGCCAGCTCCACCCTGGACAGGGGGTTTGGCTACACCTTC.

The V gene is TRBV19, the J gene TRBJ1-5; tentatively, D is TRBD1 (5 bases). The CDR3 runs to 13 residues. Germline CDR1 and CDR2: LNHDA and SQIVND (reference sequence). V was shortened by 5 bases and J by 7 bases, with 12 bases between the two germline ends. The DNA of the CDR3 is TGTGCCAGTAGTCCACAGGTAGCACAGCCCCAGCATTTT. This codes for CASSPQVAQPQHF.

This chain connects TRBV5-1 to TRBJ2-3, with TRBD1 matching 8 bases. The CDR3 consists of 14 residues. Germline-derived CDR1 and CDR2 are SGHRS and YFSETQ. V gave up 4 bases and J gave up 2 bases; unmatched junction bases: 3. Here the CDR3 reads CASSRTGNTDTQYF. In nucleotides, the CDR3 is TGCGCCAGCAGCCGGACAGGGAACACAGATACGCAGTATTTT. Looking up the rest from reference TRBV5-1 and TRBJ2-3 gives the full variable domain: KAGVTQTPRYLIKTRGQQVTLSCSPISGHRSVSWYQQTPGQGLQFLFEYFSETQRNKGNFPGRFSGRQFSNSRSEMNVSTLELGDSALYLCASSRTGNTDTQYFGPGTRLTVL.

This rearrangement joins TRBV28 to TRBJ2-1; 8 bases line up with TRBD2. The ends lost 11 bases at V and 7 bases at J; junction bases unmatched: 16. Germline CDR1 reads MDHEN; CDR2 reads SYDVKM. This CDR3 spans 15 amino acids. Here the CDR3 reads CAVRRGGAGINEQFF. CDR3 nucleotide sequence: TGTGCCGTCCGCCGGGGGGGCGCTGGAATTAATGAGCAGTTCTTC.

The V and J genes are TRBV27 and TRBJ1-3; D is perhaps TRBD1 (5 bases). Trimming removed 4 bases at V and 2 bases at J, with 18 bases between. The CDR3 length is 17 residues. From germline, CDR1 is MNHEY and CDR2 SMNVEV (reference sequence). CDR3 sequence reads: CASSSHLGGEAGNTIYF. The CDR3 coding sequence is TGTGCCAGCAGTTCACACTTGGGGGGGGAGGCTGGAAACACCATATATTTT.

V gene TRBV24-1 combines with J gene TRBJ2-1, with D perhaps matching TRBD1 (6 bases). V lost 4 bases to trimming and J lost 12 bases, with 12 bases between them. The CDR3 has 12 residues. Germline assignment: CDR1 KGHDR and CDR2 SFDVKD. The CDR3 sequence is CATSEGAPVQFF. The DNA for the CDR3 is TGTGCCACCAGTGAGGGGGCGCCCGTGCAGTTCTTC.

V and J are TRBV9 and TRBJ2-1, with D hard to call. Germline lookup yields CDR1 SGDLS and CDR2 YYNGEE. V was cut by 0 bases and J by 0 bases, with 13 bases left in between. The CDR3 runs 17 residues. The CDR3 loop is CASSVAVRSSSYNEQFF. In DNA form, the CDR3 reads TGTGCCAGCAGCGTAGCGGTCCGGTCGAGCTCCTACAATGAGCAGTTCTTC. Combining the CDR3 with reference TRBV9 and TRBJ2-1 gives the whole variable domain DSGVTQTPKHLITATGQRVTLRCSPRSGDLSVYWYQQSLDQGLQFLIQYYNGEERAKGNILERFSAQQFPDLHSELNLSSLELGDSALYFCASSVAVRSSSYNEQFFGPGTRLTVL.

This clone was counted only a few times. The chain couples TRBV15 to TRBJ1-1; 7 nucleotides align to TRBD1. V lost 3 bases to trimming and J lost 5 bases; unmatched junction nucleotides: 18. Germline V CDR1 and CDR2: LNHNV, YYDKDF (reference sequence). CDR3 size: 18 residues. DNA for the CDR3: TGTGCCACCAGCAGGGAAATTGTCCGACAGGGCGGGAGGACTGAAGCTTTCTTT. It is translated as CATSREIVRQGGRTEAFF. The entire variable domain, with the rest obtained from reference TRBV15 and TRBJ1-1, is as follows: DAMVIQNPRYQVTQFGKPVTLSCSQTLNHNVMYWYQQKSSQAPKLLFHYYDKDFNNEADTPDNFQSRRPNTSFCFLDIRSPGLGDTAMYLCATSREIVRQGGRTEAFFGQGTRLTVV.

In nucleotides, the CDR3 is TGTGCCAGCAGCTTAGTTAGGGGCGAAAAACTGTTTTTT. Protein product: CASSLVRGEKLFF. This chain uses TRBV7-9 with TRBJ1-4; the D gene is possibly TRBD1 (5 bases). CDR3 size: 13 residues. In germline, CDR1 is SEHNR, CDR2 FQNEAQ (reference sequence). V was trimmed by 1 base and J by 8 bases, leaving 8 bases between them.

The count of this clone is one. J is TRBJ2-7 and V is TRBV28, with 9 bases aligning to TRBD2. CDR1 MDHEN and CDR2 SYDVKM come from the germline V gene. The CDR3 has 19 amino acids. Trimming removed 5 bases from V and 3 bases from J; junction bases left unmatched: 20. The CDR3 nucleotides read TGTGCCAGCAGTGGCCCAGGGGACTTCGGACTAGCGTTCTACTACGAGCAGTACTTC. Protein sequence: CASSGPGDFGLAFYYEQYF.

The chain employs TRBV24-1 and TRBJ2-2, with a weak D call TRBD1 (6 bases). Germline V gene sequence: CDR1 KGHDR, CDR2 SFDVKD. The V gene lost 4 bases and the J gene lost 4 bases, with 12 bases spanning the gap. There are 15 residues in the CDR3. The CDR3 DNA reads TGTGCCACCAGTGACAGGGGATTGAGCACCGGGGAGCTGTTTTTT. This gives the protein CATSDRGLSTGELFF.